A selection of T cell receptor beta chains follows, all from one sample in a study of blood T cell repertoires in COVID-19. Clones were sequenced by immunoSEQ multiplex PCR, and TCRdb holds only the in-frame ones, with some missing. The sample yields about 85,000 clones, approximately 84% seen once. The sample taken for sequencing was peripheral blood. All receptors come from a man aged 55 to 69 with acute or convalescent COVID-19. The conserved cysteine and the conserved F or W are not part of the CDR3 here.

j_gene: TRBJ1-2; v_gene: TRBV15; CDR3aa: ATSTDRGLSYGYT
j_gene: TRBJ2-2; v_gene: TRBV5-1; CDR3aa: ASSPGQGVGTGELF
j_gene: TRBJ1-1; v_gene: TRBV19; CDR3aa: ASSIGGLNTEAF
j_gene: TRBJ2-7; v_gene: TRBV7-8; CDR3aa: ASSLDRTVSYEQY
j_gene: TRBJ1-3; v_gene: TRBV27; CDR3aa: ASSFSGGVGNTIY
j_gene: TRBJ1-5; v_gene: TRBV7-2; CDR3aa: ASSLDNNQPQH
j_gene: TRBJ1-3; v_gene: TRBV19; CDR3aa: ASSISGGGNTIY
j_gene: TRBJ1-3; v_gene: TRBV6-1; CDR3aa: ASSEAYWSYLGNTIY
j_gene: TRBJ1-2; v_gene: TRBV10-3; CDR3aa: AISPGQQPT
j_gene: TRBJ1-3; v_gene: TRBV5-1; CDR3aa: ASSSQDSGNTIY
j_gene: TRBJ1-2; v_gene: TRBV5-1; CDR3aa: ASSEARQGHNYGYT
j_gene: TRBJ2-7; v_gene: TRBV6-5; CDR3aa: ASSYGTSGSYEQY
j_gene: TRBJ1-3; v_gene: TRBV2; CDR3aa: ASTQGSGGNTIY
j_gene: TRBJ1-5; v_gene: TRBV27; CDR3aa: ASSARGGPYSNQPQH
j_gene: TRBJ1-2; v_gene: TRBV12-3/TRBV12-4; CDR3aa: ASSRRTGGYT
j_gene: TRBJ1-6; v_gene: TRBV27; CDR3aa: ASSQTGGNSPLH
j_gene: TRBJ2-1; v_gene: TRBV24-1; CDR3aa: ATSDMTSGYNEQF
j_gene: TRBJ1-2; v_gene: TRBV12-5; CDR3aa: ASGLGHRDGGYT
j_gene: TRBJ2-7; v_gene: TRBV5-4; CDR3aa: ASSRDRADEQY
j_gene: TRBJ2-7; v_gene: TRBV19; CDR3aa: ASSIGHDSSYEQY
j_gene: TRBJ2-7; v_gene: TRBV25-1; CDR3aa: ASTYDREGLEQY
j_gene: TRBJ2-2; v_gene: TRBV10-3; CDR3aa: AISESGATNTGELF
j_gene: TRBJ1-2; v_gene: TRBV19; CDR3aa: ASTPIQTGPYGYT
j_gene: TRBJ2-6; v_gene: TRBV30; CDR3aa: AWSMGHGANVLT
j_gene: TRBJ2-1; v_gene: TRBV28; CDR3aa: ASSLLAGVYNEQF
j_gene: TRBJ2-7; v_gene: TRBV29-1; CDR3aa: SVEDRHSYEQY
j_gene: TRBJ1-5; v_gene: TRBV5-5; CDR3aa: ASSLDAGSYSNQPQH
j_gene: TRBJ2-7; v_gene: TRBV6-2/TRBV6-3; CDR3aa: ASSYGTSAYEQY
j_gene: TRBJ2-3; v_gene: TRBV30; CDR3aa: AWTRVSHSTDTQY
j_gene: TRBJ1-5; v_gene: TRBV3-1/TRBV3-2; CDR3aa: ASSQGGGYQPQH
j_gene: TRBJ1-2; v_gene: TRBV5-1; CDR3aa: ASSSGSGINYGYT
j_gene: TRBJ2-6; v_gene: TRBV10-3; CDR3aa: ATGGQAGSGANVLT
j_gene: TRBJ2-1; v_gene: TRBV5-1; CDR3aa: ASSLQGQTSYNEQF
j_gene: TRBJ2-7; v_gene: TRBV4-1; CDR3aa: ASSQVRQFYEQY
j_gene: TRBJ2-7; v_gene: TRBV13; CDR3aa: ASSLVKTRSSYEQY
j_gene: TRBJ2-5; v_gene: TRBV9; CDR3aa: ASSRRGAPQETQY
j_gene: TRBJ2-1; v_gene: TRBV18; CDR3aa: ASSPTSGASSYNEQF
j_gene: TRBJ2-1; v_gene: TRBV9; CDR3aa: ASSVVDYSSSYNEQF
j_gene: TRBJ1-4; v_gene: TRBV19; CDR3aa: ASSIDRTTGGKLF
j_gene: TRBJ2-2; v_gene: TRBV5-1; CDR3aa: ASEEAGELF
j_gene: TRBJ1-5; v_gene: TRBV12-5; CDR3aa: ASGSSDSTSNQPQH
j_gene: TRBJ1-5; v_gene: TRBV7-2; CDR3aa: ASSSTGGIEPQH
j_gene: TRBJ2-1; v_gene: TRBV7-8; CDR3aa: ASSSRALGRGVNNEQF
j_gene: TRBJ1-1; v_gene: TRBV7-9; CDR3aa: ASSSRGNTEAF
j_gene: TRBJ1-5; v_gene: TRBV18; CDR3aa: ASSPPGPHQPQH
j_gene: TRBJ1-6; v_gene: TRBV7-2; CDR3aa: ASSLVSGQPNSPLH
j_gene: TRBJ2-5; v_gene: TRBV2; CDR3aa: ASSDREETQY
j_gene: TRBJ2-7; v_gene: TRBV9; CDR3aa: ASSSDRGWEQY
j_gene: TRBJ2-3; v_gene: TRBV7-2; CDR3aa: ASSLFASGTGTDTQY
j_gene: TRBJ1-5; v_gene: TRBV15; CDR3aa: ATSFTRGNQPQH
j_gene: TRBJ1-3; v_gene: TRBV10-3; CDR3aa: ATSGTAISGNTIY
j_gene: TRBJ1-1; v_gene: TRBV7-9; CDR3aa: ASSTRADTEAF
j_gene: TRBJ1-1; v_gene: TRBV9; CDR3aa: ASSVDWDGGNTEAF
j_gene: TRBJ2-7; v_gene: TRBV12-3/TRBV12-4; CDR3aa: ASSHRGLGEQY
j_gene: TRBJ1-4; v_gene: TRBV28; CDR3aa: ASTDGGATNEKLF
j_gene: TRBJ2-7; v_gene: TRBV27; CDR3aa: ASRARQGGDEQY
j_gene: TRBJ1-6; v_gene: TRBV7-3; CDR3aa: ASSHGQGGSPLH
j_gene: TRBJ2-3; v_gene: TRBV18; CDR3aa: ASSPWDSEGTDTQY
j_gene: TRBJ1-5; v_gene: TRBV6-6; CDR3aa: ASSYSRDQPQH
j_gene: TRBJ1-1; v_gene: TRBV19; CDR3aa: ASSIRVEAF